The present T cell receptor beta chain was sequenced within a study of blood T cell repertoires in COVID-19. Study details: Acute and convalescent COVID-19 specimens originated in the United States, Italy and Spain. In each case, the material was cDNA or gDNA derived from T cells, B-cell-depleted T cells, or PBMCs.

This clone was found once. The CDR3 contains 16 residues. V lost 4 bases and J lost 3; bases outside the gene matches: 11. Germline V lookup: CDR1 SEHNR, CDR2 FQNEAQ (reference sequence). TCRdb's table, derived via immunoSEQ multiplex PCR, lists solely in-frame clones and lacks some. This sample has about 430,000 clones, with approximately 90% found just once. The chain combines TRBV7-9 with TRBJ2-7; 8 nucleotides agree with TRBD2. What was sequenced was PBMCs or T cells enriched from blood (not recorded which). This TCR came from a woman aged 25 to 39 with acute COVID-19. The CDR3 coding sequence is TGTGCCAGCAGCTCACCGATCGGGGGGGCGATCTACGAGCAGTACTTC. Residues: CASSSPIGGAIYEQYF.